This T cell receptor beta chain was sequenced during a study of OX40 agonist ivuxolimab in advanced cancers. Sequencing was performed with immunoSEQ multiplex PCR; in TCRdb, only in-frame clones are kept and a portion is missing. The table has 65,000 to 80,000 clones, 65% to 90% seen once. Of note for this clone: What it binds is not known.

Study-level results: Clonal expansion by week 6 occurred in CD4+ and CD8+ blood T cells (at 0.1 to 3.0 mg/kg). Normalized T-cell clonal expansion was also low in a subset of nonresponders.

This CDR3 is built from 13 residues. Germline loops: CDR1 SQVTM, CDR2 ANQGSEA. The V gene lost 2 bases and the J gene lost 5 bases, with 13 bases spanning the gap. The rearrangement uses TRBV29-1 and TRBJ2-7; D is ambiguous. The sequence was collected from an adult with an advanced solid tumor such as melanoma, head and neck, liver or kidney cancer. The sequences come from CD4+ or CD8+ T cells sorted from blood, collected in a trial of the OX40 agonist ivuxolimab. The CDR3 reads CSVEIQRADEQYF. The CDR3 DNA reads TGCAGCGTTGAAATCCAAAGGGCCGACGAGCAGTACTTC.